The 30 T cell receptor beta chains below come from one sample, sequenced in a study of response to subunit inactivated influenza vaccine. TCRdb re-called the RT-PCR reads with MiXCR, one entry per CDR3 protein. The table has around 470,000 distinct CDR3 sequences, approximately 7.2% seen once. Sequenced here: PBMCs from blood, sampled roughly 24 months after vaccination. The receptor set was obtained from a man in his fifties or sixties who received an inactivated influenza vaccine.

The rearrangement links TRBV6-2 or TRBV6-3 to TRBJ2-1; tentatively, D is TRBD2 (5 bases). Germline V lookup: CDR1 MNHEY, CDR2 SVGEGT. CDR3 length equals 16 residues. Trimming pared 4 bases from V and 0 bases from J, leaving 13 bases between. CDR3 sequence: CASSSLGDLSYNEQFF. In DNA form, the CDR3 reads TGTGCCAGCAGTTCCCTCGGGGATCTCTCCTACAATGAGCAGTTCTTC.

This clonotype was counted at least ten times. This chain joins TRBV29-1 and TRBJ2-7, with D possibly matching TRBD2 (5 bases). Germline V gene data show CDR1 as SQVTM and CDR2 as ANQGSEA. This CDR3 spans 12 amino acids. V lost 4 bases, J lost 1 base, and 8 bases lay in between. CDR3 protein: CSVVGGSYEQYF. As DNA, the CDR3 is TGCAGCGTTGTAGGAGGATCCTACGAGCAGTACTTC.

CDR3 protein: CASSLVSQRGTEAFF. CDR3 bases: TGTGCCAGCAGCTTAGTCTCTCAACGGGGCACTGAAGCTTTCTTT. V gene TRBV7-2 combines with J gene TRBJ1-1; unclear D gene. In germline, CDR1 is SGHTA, CDR2 FQGNSA. Trimming stripped 1 base from V and 4 bases from J, with 13 bases between. The CDR3 contains 15 residues.

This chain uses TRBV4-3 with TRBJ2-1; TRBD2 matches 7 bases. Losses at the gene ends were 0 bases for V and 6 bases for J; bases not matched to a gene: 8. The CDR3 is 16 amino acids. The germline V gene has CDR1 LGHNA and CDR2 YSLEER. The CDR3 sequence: CASSQDTGGHVNEQFF. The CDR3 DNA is TGCGCCAGCAGCCAAGATACGGGAGGACACGTCAATGAGCAGTTCTTC.

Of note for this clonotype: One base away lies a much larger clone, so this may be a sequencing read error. CDR3 region: CARSAPSGGTGELFF. The CDR3, as DNA: TGCGCCAGGAGCGCGCCTAGCGGGGGGACCGGGGAGCTGTTTTTT. The genes are TRBV5-1 and TRBJ2-2; 11 bases fit TRBD2. Per germline, CDR1 SGHRS and CDR2 YFSETQ. V was clipped by 8 bases and J by 5 bases; unmatched bases: 8. The CDR3 loop spans 15 amino acids.

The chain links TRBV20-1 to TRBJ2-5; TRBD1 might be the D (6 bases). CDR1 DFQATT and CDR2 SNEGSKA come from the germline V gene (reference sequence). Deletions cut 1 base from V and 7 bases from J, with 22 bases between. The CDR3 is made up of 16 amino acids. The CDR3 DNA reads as TGCAGTGCTAGAGTTAGGGGGAATCGGATTTTGTGGACCCAGTACTTC. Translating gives CSARVRGNRILWTQYF.

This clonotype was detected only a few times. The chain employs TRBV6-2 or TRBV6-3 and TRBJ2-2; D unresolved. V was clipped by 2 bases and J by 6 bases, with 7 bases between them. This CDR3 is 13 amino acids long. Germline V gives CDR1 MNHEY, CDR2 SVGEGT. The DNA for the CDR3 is TGTGCCAGCAGTTACGGCGCCCCCGGGGAGCTGTTTTTT. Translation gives CASSYGAPGELFF.

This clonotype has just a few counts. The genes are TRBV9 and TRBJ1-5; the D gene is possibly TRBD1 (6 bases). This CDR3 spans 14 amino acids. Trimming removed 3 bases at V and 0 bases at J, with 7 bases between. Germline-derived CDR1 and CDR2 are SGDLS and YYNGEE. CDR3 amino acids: CASSGTDSNQPQHF. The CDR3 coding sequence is TGTGCCAGCAGCGGGACAGATAGCAATCAGCCCCAGCATTTT.

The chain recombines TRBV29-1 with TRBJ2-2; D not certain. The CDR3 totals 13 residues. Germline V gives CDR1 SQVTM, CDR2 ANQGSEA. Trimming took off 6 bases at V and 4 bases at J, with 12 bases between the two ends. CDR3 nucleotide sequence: TGCAGCGTCCTAGACTCATTCACCGGGGAGCTGTTTTTT. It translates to CSVLDSFTGELFF.

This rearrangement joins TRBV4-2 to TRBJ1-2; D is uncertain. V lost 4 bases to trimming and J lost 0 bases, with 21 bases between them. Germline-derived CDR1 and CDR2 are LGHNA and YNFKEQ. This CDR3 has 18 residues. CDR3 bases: TGTGCCAGCAGCCGGCTCTTGGTAGGCGTCTTACCTAACTATGGCTACACCTTC. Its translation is CASSRLLVGVLPNYGYTF.

The CDR3 protein is CSVGTSMDTEAFF. The CDR3 nucleotides are TGCAGCGTCGGGACCTCGATGGACACTGAAGCTTTCTTT. V gene TRBV29-1 combines with J gene TRBJ1-1; maybe TRBD1 (5 bases). V gave up 6 bases and J gave up 3 bases, with 14 bases separating them. Germline assignment: CDR1 SQVTM and CDR2 ANQGSEA. This CDR3 is 13 amino acids long.

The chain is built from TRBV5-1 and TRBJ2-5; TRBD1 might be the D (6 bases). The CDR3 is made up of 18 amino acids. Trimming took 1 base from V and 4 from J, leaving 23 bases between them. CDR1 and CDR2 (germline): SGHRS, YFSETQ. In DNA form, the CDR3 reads TGCGCCAGCAGCTTGAAAAGCCCTTACAGGGAAGTGTCAGAGACCCAGTACTTC. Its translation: CASSLKSPYREVSETQYF.

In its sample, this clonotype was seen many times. As DNA, the CDR3 is TGTGCCAGCAGCCTCCGGGGGGGTAGCTCCTACAATGAGCAGTTCTTC. Amino acids: CASSLRGGSSYNEQFF. The chain employs TRBV6-1 and TRBJ2-1, with 8 bases that match TRBD2. The V and J ends lost 6 bases and 0 bases, in that order; junction bases with no gene match: 7. The CDR3 has 16 amino acids. Germline V gives CDR1 MNHNS, CDR2 SASEGT.

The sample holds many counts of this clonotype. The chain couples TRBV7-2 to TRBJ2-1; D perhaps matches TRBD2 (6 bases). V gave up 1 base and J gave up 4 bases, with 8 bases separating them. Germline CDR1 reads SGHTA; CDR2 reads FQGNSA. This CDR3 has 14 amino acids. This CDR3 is CASSLGAGYNEQFF. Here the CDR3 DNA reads TGTGCCAGCAGCTTAGGAGCGGGTTACAATGAGCAGTTCTTC.

CDR3 in DNA: TGTGCCACCAGCAGGCCGTTCTTAGATAATGAAAAACTGTTTTTT. This translates into CATSRPFLDNEKLFF. This rearrangement joins TRBV15 to TRBJ1-4; D unclear. V lost 3 bases, J lost 4 bases, and 12 bases lay in between. This CDR3 spans 15 amino acids. Germline V gene data show CDR1 as LNHNV and CDR2 as YYDKDF (reference sequence).

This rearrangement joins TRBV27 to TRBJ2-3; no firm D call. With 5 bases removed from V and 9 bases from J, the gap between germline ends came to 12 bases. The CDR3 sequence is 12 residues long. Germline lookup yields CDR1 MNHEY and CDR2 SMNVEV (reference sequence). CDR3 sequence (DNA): TGTGCCAGCAGTGGGTTGGCTCGAACGCAGTATTTT. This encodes CASSGLARTQYF.

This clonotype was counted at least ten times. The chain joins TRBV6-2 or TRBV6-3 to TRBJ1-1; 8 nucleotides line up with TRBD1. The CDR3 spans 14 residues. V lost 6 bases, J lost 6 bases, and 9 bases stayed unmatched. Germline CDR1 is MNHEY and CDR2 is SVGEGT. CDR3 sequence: CASRQGVGQPEAFF. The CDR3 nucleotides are TGTGCCAGCAGACAGGGGGTAGGTCAGCCTGAAGCTTTCTTT.

The CDR3 spells CATSRDIAGGLDEQFF. In DNA, the CDR3 is TGTGCCACCAGCAGAGATATAGCGGGGGGTTTGGATGAGCAGTTCTTC. The gene calls are TRBV15 and TRBJ2-1; 10 positions agree with TRBD2. The length of the CDR3 is 16 residues. V shed 0 bases, J shed 8 bases, and the junction held 7 bases outside the gene matches. Germline CDR1 reads LNHNV; CDR2 reads YYDKDF (reference sequence).

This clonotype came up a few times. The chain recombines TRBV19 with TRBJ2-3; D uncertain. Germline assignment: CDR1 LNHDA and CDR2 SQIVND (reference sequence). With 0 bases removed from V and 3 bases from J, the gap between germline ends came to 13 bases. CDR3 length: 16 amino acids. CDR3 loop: CASSIDFPPATDTQYF. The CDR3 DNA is TGTGCCAGTAGTATAGACTTTCCTCCAGCAACAGATACGCAGTATTTT.

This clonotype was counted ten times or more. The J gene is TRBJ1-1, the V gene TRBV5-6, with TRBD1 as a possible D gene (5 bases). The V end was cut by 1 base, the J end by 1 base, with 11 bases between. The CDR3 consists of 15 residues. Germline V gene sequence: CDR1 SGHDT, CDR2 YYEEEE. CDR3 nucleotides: TGTGCCAGCAGCTTGCCGGGGCGCTGGAACACTGAAGCTTTCTTT. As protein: CASSLPGRWNTEAFF.

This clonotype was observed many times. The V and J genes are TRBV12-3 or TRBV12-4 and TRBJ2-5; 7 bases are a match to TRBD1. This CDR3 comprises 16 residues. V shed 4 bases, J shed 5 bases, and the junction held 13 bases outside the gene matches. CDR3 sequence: CASSSHSTGYKETQYF. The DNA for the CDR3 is TGTGCCAGCAGTTCCCATTCGACAGGGTACAAGGAGACCCAGTACTTC.

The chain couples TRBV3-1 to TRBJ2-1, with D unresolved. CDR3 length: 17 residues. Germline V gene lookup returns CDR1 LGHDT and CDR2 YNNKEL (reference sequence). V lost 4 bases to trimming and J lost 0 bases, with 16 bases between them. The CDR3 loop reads CASSRLAAPSSYNEQFF. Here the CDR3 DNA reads TGTGCCAGCAGCCGACTTGCGGCTCCGAGCTCCTACAATGAGCAGTTCTTC.

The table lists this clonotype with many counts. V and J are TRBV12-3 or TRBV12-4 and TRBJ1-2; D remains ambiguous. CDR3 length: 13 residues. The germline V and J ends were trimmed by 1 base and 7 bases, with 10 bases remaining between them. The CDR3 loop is CASSLDGFAGYTF. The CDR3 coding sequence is TGTGCCAGCAGTTTAGATGGGTTCGCTGGCTACACCTTC.

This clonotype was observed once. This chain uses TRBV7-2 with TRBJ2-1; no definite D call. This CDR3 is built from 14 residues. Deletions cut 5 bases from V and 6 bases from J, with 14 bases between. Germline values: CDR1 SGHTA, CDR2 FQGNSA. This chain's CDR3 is CASSPRVWGNEQFF. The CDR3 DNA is TGTGCCAGCAGCCCTAGGGTCTGGGGCAATGAGCAGTTCTTC.

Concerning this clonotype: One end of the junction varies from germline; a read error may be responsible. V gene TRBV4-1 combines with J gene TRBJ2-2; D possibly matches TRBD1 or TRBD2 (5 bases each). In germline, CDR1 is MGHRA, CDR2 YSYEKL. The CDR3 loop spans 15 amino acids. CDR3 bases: TGCGCCAGCAGCCATCCTGCCGGGGCCACCTGGGAGCTGTTTTTT. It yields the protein CASSHPAGATWELFF.

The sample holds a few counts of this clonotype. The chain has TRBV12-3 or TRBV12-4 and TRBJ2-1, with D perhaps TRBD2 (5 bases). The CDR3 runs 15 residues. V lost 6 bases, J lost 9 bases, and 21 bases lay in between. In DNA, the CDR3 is TGTGCCAGCAGATCGGAGGTCCACCCAGGTGGTGAGCAGTTCTTC. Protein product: CASRSEVHPGGEQFF.

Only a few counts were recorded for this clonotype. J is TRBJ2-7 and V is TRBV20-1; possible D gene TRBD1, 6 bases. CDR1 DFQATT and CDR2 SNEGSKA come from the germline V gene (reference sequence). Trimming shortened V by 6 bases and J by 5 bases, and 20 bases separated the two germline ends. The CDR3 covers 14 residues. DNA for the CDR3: TGCAGTGCCCAAAGACAGGTAGGCCCCAACGAGCAGTACTTC. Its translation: CSAQRQVGPNEQYF.

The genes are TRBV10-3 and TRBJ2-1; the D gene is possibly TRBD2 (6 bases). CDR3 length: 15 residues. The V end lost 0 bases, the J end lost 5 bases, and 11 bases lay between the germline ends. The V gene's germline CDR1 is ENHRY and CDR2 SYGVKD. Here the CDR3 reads CAISESGGRHNEQFF. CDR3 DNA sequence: TGTGCCATCAGTGAGTCTGGGGGGAGGCACAATGAGCAGTTCTTC.

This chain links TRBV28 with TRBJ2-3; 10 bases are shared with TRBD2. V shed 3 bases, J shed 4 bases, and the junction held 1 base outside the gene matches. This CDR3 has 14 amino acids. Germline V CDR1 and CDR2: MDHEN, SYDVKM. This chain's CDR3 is CASSFSGRSDTQYF. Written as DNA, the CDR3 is TGTGCCAGCAGTTTTAGCGGGAGGTCAGATACGCAGTATTTT.

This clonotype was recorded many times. The CDR3 DNA follows: TGCGCCAGCAGCCGTGGGACAGGGGAGAATGAGCAGTTCTTC. It specifies CASSRGTGENEQFF. The chain joins TRBV4-1 to TRBJ2-1, with 10 bases identical to TRBD1. The trim removed 4 bases at V and 7 bases at J, leaving 4 bases unmatched. In germline, CDR1 is MGHRA, CDR2 YSYEKL. This CDR3 is 14 amino acids long.